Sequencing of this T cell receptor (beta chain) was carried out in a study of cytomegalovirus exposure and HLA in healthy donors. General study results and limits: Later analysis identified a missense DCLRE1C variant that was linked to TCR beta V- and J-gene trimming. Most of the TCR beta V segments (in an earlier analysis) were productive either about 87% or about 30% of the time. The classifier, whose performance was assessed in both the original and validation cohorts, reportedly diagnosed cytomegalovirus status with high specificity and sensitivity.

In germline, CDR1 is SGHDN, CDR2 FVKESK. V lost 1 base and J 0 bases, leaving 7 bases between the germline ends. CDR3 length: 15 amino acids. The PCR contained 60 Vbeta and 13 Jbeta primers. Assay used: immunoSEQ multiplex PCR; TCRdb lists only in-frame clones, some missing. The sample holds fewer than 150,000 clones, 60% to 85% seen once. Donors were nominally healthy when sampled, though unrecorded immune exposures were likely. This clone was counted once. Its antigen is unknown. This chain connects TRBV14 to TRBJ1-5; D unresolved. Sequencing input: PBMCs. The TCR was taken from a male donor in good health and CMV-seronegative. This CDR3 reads CASSQGRGSNQPQHF. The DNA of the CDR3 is TGTGCCAGCAGCCAAGGCCGCGGTAGCAATCAGCCCCAGCATTTT.